This T cell receptor (beta chain) was sequenced for a study of cytomegalovirus exposure and HLA in healthy donors. TCRdb's copy holds only in-frame clones and misses some; the assay was immunoSEQ multiplex PCR. The sample holds about 58,000 clones, about nine tenths seen once. Trimming stripped 2 bases from V and 0 bases from J, with 9 bases between. There are 15 residues in the CDR3. CDR1 and CDR2 (germline): SGDLS, YYNGEE. The source of this sequence is a man aged 18 to 35 in good health and CMV-seronegative. The sequenced material came from PBMCs. The chain links TRBV9 to TRBJ2-1, with D maybe TRBD2 (6 bases). The CDR3 region is CASSVRESSYNEQFF. For the CDR3, the DNA is TGTGCCAGCAGCGTTCGGGAGAGCTCCTACAATGAGCAGTTCTTC.